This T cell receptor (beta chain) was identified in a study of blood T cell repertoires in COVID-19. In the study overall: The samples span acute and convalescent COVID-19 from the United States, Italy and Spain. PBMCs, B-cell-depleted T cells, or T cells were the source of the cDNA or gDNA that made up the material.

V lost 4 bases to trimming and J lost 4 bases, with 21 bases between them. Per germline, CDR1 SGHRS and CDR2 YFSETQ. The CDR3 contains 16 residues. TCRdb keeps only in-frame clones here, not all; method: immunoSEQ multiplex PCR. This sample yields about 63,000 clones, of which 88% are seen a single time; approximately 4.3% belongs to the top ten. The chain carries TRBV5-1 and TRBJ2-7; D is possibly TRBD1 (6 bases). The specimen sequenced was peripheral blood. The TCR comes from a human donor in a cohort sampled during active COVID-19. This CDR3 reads CASSLPEQGFSYEQYF. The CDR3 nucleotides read TGCGCCAGCAGCCTTCCGGAACAGGGATTCAGTTACGAGCAGTACTTC. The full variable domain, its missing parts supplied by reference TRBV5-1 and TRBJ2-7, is KAGVTQTPRYLIKTRGQQVTLSCSPISGHRSVSWYQQTPGQGLQFLFEYFSETQRNKGNFPGRFSGRQFSNSRSEMNVSTLELGDSALYLCASSLPEQGFSYEQYFGPGTRLTVT.